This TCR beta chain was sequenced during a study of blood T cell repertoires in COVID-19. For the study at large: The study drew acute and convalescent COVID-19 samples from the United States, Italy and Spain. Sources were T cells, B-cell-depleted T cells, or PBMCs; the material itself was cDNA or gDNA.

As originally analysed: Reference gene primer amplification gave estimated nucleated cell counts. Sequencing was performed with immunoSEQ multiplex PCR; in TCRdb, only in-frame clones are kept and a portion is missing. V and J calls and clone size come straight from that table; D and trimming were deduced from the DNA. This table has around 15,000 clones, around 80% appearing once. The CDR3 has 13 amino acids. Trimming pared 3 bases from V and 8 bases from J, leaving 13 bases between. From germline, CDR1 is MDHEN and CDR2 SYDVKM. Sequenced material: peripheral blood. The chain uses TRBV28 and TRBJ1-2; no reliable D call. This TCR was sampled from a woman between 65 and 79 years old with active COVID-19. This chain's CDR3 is CASSFPSGRGYTF. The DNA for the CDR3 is TGTGCCAGCAGTTTTCCGAGCGGCCGGGGCTACACCTTC.